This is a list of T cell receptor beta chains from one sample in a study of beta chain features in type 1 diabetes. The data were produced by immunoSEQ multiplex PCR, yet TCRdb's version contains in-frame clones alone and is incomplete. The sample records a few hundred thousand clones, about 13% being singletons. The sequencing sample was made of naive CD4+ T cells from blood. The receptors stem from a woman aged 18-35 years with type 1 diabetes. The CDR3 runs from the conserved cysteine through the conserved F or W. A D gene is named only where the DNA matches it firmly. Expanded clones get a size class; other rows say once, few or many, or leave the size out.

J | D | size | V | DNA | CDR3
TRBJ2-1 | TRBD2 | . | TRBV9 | TGTGCCAGCAGCGTGAAAGCGGGAGGGCCAAATGAGCAGTTCTTC | CASSVKAGGPNEQFF
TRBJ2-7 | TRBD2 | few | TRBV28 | TGTGCCAGCAGTTTATTGCCCCTAGCGGGTCCCCGGGGCCCCTACGAGCAGTACTTC | CASSLLPLAGPRGPYEQYF
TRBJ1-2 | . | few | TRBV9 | TGTGCCAGCAGCGTAGGGTGGGCCCTCTATGGCTACACCTTC | CASSVGWALYGYTF
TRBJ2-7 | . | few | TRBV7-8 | TGTGCCAGCAGCTTAATAGGCGCGTCAGGGGACTACGAGCAGTACTTC | CASSLIGASGDYEQYF
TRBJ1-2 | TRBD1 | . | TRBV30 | TGTACCTGGAGTGCCGGACAGGGAGGCTACACCTTC | CTWSAGQGGYTF
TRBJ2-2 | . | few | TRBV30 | TGTGCCTTTAGCCCCCCGAACACCGGGGAGCTGTTTTTT | CAFSPPNTGELFF
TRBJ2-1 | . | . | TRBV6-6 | TGTGCCAGCAGGCTCGGGGGTAGCTCCTACAATGAGCAGTTCTTC | CASRLGGSSYNEQFF
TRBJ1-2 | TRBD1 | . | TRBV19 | TGTGCCAGTAGTAGGGGACAGGGGACCAACTATGGCTACACCTTC | CASSRGQGTNYGYTF
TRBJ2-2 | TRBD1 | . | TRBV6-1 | TGTGCCAGCCTTCGACAGGGTCTTGGCACCGGGGAGCTGTTTTTT | CASLRQGLGTGELFF
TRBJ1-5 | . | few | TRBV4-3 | TGCGCCAGCAGCCAAGCGTGGCAGAACAATCAGCCCCAGCATTTT | CASSQAWQNNQPQHF
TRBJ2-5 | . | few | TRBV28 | TGTGCCACCCGGGAGCGCCAAGAGACCCAGTACTTC | CATRERQETQYF
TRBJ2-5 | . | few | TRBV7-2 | TGTGCCAGCAGCTTAAACAGGGAGACCCAGTACTTC | CASSLNRETQYF
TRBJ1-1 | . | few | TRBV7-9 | TGTGCCAGCAGCACCTACCGTGAAGCTTTCTTT | CASSTYREAFF
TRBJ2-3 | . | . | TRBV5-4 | TGTGCCAGCGGAAAGGGGGACCGAGATACGCAGTATTTT | CASGKGDRDTQYF
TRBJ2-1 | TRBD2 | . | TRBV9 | TGTGCCAGCAGCAAAGGGGGAAGACTAGCGGAGTCCAATGAGCAGTTCTTC | CASSKGGRLAESNEQFF